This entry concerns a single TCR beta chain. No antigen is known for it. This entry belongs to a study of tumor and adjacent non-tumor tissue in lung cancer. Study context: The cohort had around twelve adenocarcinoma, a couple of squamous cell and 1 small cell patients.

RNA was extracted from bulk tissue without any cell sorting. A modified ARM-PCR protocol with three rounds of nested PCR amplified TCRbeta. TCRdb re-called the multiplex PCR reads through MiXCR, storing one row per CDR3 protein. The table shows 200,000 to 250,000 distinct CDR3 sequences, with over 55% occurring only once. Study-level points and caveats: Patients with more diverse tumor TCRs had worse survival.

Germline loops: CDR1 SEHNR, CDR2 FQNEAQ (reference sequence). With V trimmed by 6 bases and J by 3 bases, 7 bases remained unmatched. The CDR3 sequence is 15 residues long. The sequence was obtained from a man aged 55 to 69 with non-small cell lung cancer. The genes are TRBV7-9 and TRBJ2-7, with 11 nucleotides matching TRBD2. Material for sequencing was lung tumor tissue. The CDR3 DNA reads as TGTGCCAGCAGTCCCGGGACTAGCGGTTACTACGAGCAGTACTTC. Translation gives CASSPGTSGYYEQYF.